The table lists the clone carrying this TCR beta chain with a few counts. Sequenced by immunoSEQ multiplex PCR; TCRdb stores in-frame clones only, minus some. The table includes around 80,000 clones, just under 95% detected once. The data originate from a study of OX40 agonist ivuxolimab in advanced cancers. Sample: CD4+ or CD8+ T cells sorted from blood, taken in a trial of the OX40 agonist ivuxolimab. The sequence was obtained from an adult with an advanced solid tumor such as melanoma, head and neck, liver or kidney cancer.

The CDR3 here is CASSFSGGGYEQYF. The CDR3, as DNA: TGTGCCAGCAGCTTCAGCGGGGGGGGCTACGAGCAGTACTTC. V is TRBV5-6 and J is TRBJ2-7, with 10 positions matching TRBD2. The CDR3 length is 14 residues. V dropped 2 bases and J dropped 3; count of bases not matched to a gene: 2. CDR1 SGHDT and CDR2 YYEEEE come from the germline V gene.